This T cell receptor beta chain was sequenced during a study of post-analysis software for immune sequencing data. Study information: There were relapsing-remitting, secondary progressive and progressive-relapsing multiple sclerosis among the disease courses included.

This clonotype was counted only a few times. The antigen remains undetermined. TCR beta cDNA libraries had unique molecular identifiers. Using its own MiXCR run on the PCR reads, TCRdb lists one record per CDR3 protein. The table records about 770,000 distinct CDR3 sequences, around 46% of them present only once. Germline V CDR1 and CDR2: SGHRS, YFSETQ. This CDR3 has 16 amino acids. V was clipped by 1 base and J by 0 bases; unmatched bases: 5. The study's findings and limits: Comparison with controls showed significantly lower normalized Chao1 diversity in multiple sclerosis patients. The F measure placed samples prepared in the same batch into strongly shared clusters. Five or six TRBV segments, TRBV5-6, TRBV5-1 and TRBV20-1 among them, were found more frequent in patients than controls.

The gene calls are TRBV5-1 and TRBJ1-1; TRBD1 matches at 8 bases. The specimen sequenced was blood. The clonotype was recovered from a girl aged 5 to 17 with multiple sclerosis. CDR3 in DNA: TGCGCCAGCAGCTTGACGGCAGGGGGCTTGAACACTGAAGCTTTCTTT. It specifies CASSLTAGGLNTEAFF. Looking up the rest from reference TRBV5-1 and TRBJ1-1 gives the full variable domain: KAGVTQTPRYLIKTRGQQVTLSCSPISGHRSVSWYQQTPGQGLQFLFEYFSETQRNKGNFPGRFSGRQFSNSRSEMNVSTLELGDSALYLCASSLTAGGLNTEAFFGQGTRLTVV.